The 27 T cell receptor beta chains below all came from one sample that was sequenced in a study of blood T cell repertoires in COVID-19. Assay used: immunoSEQ multiplex PCR; TCRdb lists only in-frame clones, some missing. Seen here are around 370,000 clones, 87% observed once, and the top ten hold just under 6.5%. Sequencing used peripheral blood. Every receptor here comes from a woman aged 45-65 years with COVID-19, enrolled during active disease.

The chain recombines TRBV5-8 with TRBJ2-1; 10 positions agree with TRBD2. CDR1 is SGHTS and CDR2 is YDEGEE in the germline V gene. The V and J ends lost 5 bases and 4 bases, in that order; junction bases with no gene match: 6. The CDR3 runs 15 residues. The CDR3 sequence is CASSFSGRRYNEQFF. The DNA of the CDR3 is TGTGCCAGCAGTTTTAGCGGGAGGAGGTACAATGAGCAGTTCTTC. The complete variable domain, with remaining parts taken from reference TRBV5-8 and TRBJ2-1, reads EAGVTQSPTHLIKTRGQQATLRCSPISGHTSVYWYQQALGLGLQFLLWYDEGEERNRGNFPPRFSGRQFPNYSSELNVNALELEDSALYLCASSFSGRRYNEQFFGPGTRLTVL.

The chain recombines TRBV12-3 or TRBV12-4 with TRBJ2-3; D gene uncertain. With 5 bases removed from V and 3 bases from J, the gap between germline ends came to 9 bases. The CDR3 covers 13 residues. CDR3 loop: CASSRAATDTQYF. The CDR3 nucleotides are TGTGCCAGCAGTCGAGCTGCTACAGATACGCAGTATTTT.

The J gene is TRBJ2-7, the V gene TRBV18; 10 positions match TRBD1. The CDR3 sequence is 17 residues long. CDR1 is KGHSH and CDR2 is LQKENI in the germline V gene. Trimming took 0 bases from V and 3 from J; bases not matched to a gene: 8. CDR3 residues: CASSPPLGQGGHYEQYF. CDR3 sequence (DNA): TGTGCCAGCTCACCACCTTTAGGACAGGGGGGTCACTACGAGCAGTACTTC.

The chain joins TRBV24-1 to TRBJ2-5; TRBD1 aligns across 9 bases. Per the germline V gene, CDR1 is KGHDR and CDR2 is SFDVKD. Trimming took 4 bases from V and 2 from J; bases not matched to a gene: 10. The CDR3 totals 17 residues. CDR3 protein: CATSDPILDRGQETQYF. DNA of the CDR3: TGTGCCACCAGTGACCCCATCCTGGACAGGGGACAAGAGACCCAGTACTTC.

J is TRBJ1-2 and V is TRBV2; D gene unclear. This CDR3 has 13 amino acids. Looked up from germline, CDR1 is SNHLY and CDR2 is FYNNEI. V gave up 2 bases and J gave up 4 bases, with 8 bases separating them. CDR3 residues: CASSERMFYGYTF. CDR3 nucleotides: TGTGCCAGCAGTGAACGTATGTTCTATGGCTACACCTTC.

The V gene is TRBV7-8, the J gene TRBJ2-5, with a weak D call TRBD1 (5 bases). CDR3 size: 15 residues. In germline, CDR1 is SGHVS, CDR2 FQNEAQ. The ends were cut back, 0 bases at V and 5 bases at J, with 13 bases in the middle. The CDR3 nucleotides read TGTGCCAGCAGCTTAGCGCCGGCCAGGGCCGAGACCCAGTACTTC. This gives the protein CASSLAPARAETQYF.

The rearrangement links TRBV11-3 to TRBJ2-5, with 13 bases aligning to TRBD2. Germline lookup yields CDR1 SGHNT and CDR2 YENEEA. The CDR3 is made up of 18 amino acids. Trimming cost V 2 bases and J 4 bases; bases outside gene matches: 10. The CDR3 nucleotides read TGTGCCAGCAGCTTAAACTGGATAGGACTAGCGGGAGCAGAGACCCAGTACTTC. Translated, it gives CASSLNWIGLAGAETQYF.

The chain has TRBV2 and TRBJ2-3, with 9 bases that match TRBD1. V gave up 6 bases and J gave up 8 bases; unmatched junction bases: 3. The length of the CDR3 is 12 residues. The germline CDR1 and CDR2 sequences are SNHLY and FYNNEI. CDR3 nucleotides: TGTGCCAGCAGGGTGGGACAGGGTACGCAGTATTTT. Protein: CASRVGQGTQYF. The full variable domain, in which reference TRBV2 and TRBJ2-3 provide the parts outside the CDR3, is EPEVTQTPSHQVTQMGQEVILRCVPISNHLYFYWYRQILGQKVEFLVSFYNNEISEKSEIFDDQFSVERPDGSNFTLKIRSTKLEDSAMYFCASRVGQGTQYFGPGTRLTVL.

V usage is TRBV27 and J usage is TRBJ2-3; no firm D call. The germline V gene encodes CDR1 MNHEY and CDR2 SMNVEV (reference sequence). This CDR3 region has 14 residues. V was trimmed by 6 bases and J by 9 bases, leaving 19 bases between them. CDR3 bases: TGTGCCAGCAGCCCCTCGCAGTCTGTTAACACGCAGTATTTT. Translated: CASSPSQSVNTQYF.

The chain employs TRBV18 and TRBJ2-4; 8 bases align to TRBD1. Unmatched junction bases numbered 10, after V lost 0 bases and J lost 9 bases. The germline V gene encodes CDR1 KGHSH and CDR2 LQKENI. The CDR3 spans 16 residues. The CDR3 protein is CASSPPSRGQSTIQYF. CDR3 DNA sequence: TGTGCCAGCTCACCACCTTCCAGGGGGCAATCAACCATTCAGTACTTC.

This sequence joins TRBV11-2 and TRBJ1-6; 9 bases agree with TRBD1. Germline V gene lookup returns CDR1 SGHAT and CDR2 FQNNGV. CDR3 length: 15 residues. The V segment lost 5 bases and the J segment 8 bases; nucleotides outside the gene matches: 7. This CDR3 reads CASSPLRDRDSPLHF. For the CDR3, the DNA is TGTGCCAGCAGCCCTCTCCGGGACAGGGATTCACCCCTCCACTTT.

This chain joins TRBV18 and TRBJ2-3; 8 bases map to TRBD2. CDR3 size: 15 residues. J was trimmed by 3 bases and V by 3 bases; bases with no gene match: 5. Germline-derived CDR1 and CDR2 are KGHSH and LQKENI. Here the CDR3 reads CASSPLIAGTDTQYF. The CDR3 DNA follows: TGTGCCAGCTCACCTCTGATAGCGGGGACAGATACGCAGTATTTT. The full variable domain, completed using reference TRBV18 and TRBJ2-3, is NAGVMQNPRHLVRRRGQEARLRCSPMKGHSHVYWYRQLPEEGLKFMVYLQKENIIDESGMPKERFSAEFPKEGPSILRIQQVVRGDSAAYFCASSPLIAGTDTQYFGPGTRLTVL.

The chain uses TRBV15 and TRBJ2-5, with 8 nucleotides matching TRBD1. CDR1 is LNHNV and CDR2 is YYDKDF in the germline V gene (reference sequence). The length of the CDR3 is 16 residues. The J segment lost 7 bases and the V segment lost 1 base, leaving 11 bases of the junction unmatched. Here the CDR3 reads CATSRGRAGGAGTQYF. DNA for the CDR3: TGTGCCACCAGCAGAGGGCGGGCAGGGGGCGCGGGGACCCAGTACTTC.

The chain carries TRBV21-1 and TRBJ2-2; no check of the table's D call, TRBD1, against the DNA was made. TRBV21-1 counts as a pseudogene. This CDR3 comprises 16 residues. The CDR3 reads CASSTRQGAGTGELFF. The CDR3 nucleotides read TGTGCCAGCAGCACACGACAGGGGGCAGGCACCGGGGAGCTGTTTTTT.

As concerns this clone: At one end, the junction sequence differs from germline, possibly due to a read error. The J gene is TRBJ2-2, the V gene TRBV2; TRBD1 agrees at 10 bases. Germline V lookup: CDR1 SNHLY, CDR2 FYNNEI. This CDR3 is built from 14 residues. The CDR3 region is CASRDRGPTGELFF. The DNA of the CDR3 is TGTGCCAGCCGTGACAGGGGGCCAACCGGGGAGCTGTTTTTT. The full variable domain, with the rest looked up from reference TRBV2 and TRBJ2-2, is EPEVTQTPSHQVTQMGQEVILRCVPISNHLYFYWYRQILGQKVEFLVSFYNNEISEKSEIFDDQFSVERPDGSNFTLKIRSTKLEDSAMYFCASRDRGPTGELFFGEGSRLTVL.

This clone was seen just once. This chain uses TRBV29-1 with TRBJ2-1; 9 bases are a match to TRBD2. The length of the CDR3 is 13 residues. Germline V gene data show CDR1 as SQVTM and CDR2 as ANQGSEA. V shed 6 bases, J shed 4 bases, and the junction held 4 bases outside the gene matches. The CDR3 DNA sequence: TGCAGCGTGATTAGCGGGGGATACAATGAGCAGTTCTTC. It translates to CSVISGGYNEQFF.

The rearrangement links TRBV7-6 to TRBJ1-4; 9 nucleotides align to TRBD1. This CDR3 has 15 residues. Germline V gene data show CDR1 as SGHVS and CDR2 as FNYEAQ. V shed 5 bases, J shed 5 bases, and the junction held 6 bases outside the gene matches. This CDR3 reads CASSLTGQGNEKLFF. The CDR3 DNA follows: TGTGCCAGCAGCCTCACTGGACAGGGGAATGAAAAACTGTTTTTT. Combining the CDR3 with reference TRBV7-6 and TRBJ1-4 gives the whole variable domain GAGVSQSPRYKVTKRGQDVALRCDPISGHVSLYWYRQALGQGPEFLTYFNYEAQQDKSGLPNDRFSAERPEGSISTLTIQRTEQRDSAMYRCASSLTGQGNEKLFFGSGTQLSVL.

This clone has a single count. The genes are TRBV10-3 and TRBJ2-7; TRBD2 is a possible D gene (5 bases). Germline V gives CDR1 ENHRY, CDR2 SYGVKD. There are 12 residues in the CDR3. Between the trimmed V and J ends, which lost 6 bases and 6 bases, there was a span of 12 bases. The CDR3 region is CAISMLAAEQYF. The CDR3 region has the DNA TGTGCCATCAGCATGCTAGCTGCCGAGCAGTACTTC.

The chain carries TRBV10-3 and TRBJ2-3; 13 bases map to TRBD2. After removal of 6 bases from V and 6 bases from J, the junction contained 6 bases not matched to a gene. The CDR3 covers 15 residues. Germline CDR1 is ENHRY and CDR2 is SYGVKD. The CDR3: CAISTGTSGTDTQYF. Here the CDR3 DNA reads TGTGCCATCAGCACCGGGACTAGCGGGACGGATACGCAGTATTTT.

The V call is TRBV28, the J call TRBJ1-3; the D gene is possibly TRBD1 (6 bases). Germline V gene data show CDR1 as MDHEN and CDR2 as SYDVKM. The CDR3 has 17 residues. Trimming pared 2 bases from V and 1 base from J, leaving 15 bases between. CDR3: CASSLLDRLRSGNTIYF. The CDR3 DNA follows: TGTGCCAGCAGTTTACTCGACAGGCTGAGGTCTGGAAACACCATATATTTT.

The genes are TRBV10-3 and TRBJ2-2, with D maybe TRBD2 (6 bases). The germline V gene encodes CDR1 ENHRY and CDR2 SYGVKD. The CDR3 spans 16 residues. V gave up 6 bases and J gave up 5 bases, with 19 bases separating them. The CDR3 sequence is CAIRTGRHGSTGELFF. CDR3 bases: TGTGCCATCAGAACGGGCAGGCACGGGAGTACCGGGGAGCTGTTTTTT.

This rearrangement joins TRBV19 to TRBJ1-2; possible D gene TRBD1, 5 bases. V gave up 9 bases and J gave up 7 bases, with 18 bases separating them. From germline, CDR1 is LNHDA and CDR2 SQIVND (reference sequence). There are 13 residues in the CDR3. CDR3 coding DNA: TGTGCCAGCAAAGGGGAGGCCCTATTTGGCTACACCTTC. Encoded protein: CASKGEALFGYTF.

This clone appeared once. The chain employs TRBV4-2 and TRBJ2-1, with D tentatively TRBD2 (6 bases). The CDR3 spans 15 residues. The germline V gene encodes CDR1 LGHNA and CDR2 YNFKEQ. V shed 4 bases and J shed 2 bases, with 12 bases lying between them. CDR3 amino acids: CASSPAGDPYNEQFF. CDR3 nucleotides: TGTGCCAGCAGCCCAGCGGGCGACCCCTACAATGAGCAGTTCTTC.

The CDR3 region is CASSLYTDTQAFF. The CDR3 nucleotides are TGTGCCAGCAGTTTATACACGGACACACAAGCTTTCTTT. The chain uses TRBV28 and TRBJ1-1; D is possibly TRBD1 (5 bases). With 1 base removed from V and 9 bases from J, the gap between germline ends came to 12 bases. This CDR3 contains 13 residues. In germline, CDR1 is MDHEN, CDR2 SYDVKM.

J is TRBJ2-7 and V is TRBV18, with 12 bases lining up with TRBD2. This CDR3 is 18 amino acids long. V gave up 0 bases and J gave up 2 bases; unmatched junction bases: 8. CDR1 is KGHSH and CDR2 is LQKENI in the germline V gene. CDR3 DNA: TGTGCCAGCTCACCACCCCTAGCGGGAGGGCCGGACCCCTACGAGCAGTACTTC. It is translated as CASSPPLAGGPDPYEQYF.

The J gene is TRBJ1-2, the V gene TRBV19, with TRBD1 matching 12 bases. The CDR3 is 16 amino acids. In germline, CDR1 is LNHDA, CDR2 SQIVND (reference sequence). V lost 3 bases to trimming and J lost 8 bases; unmatched junction nucleotides: 10. The CDR3 region has the DNA TGTGCCAGTAGTATGATCCTCGGGACAGGGGGCCTGGGCTACACCTTC. Its translation is CASSMILGTGGLGYTF.

The genes are TRBV2 and TRBJ1-2; D may be TRBD1 (6 bases). This CDR3 region has 15 residues. The germline gives CDR1 SNHLY, CDR2 FYNNEI. V shed 3 bases and J shed 4 bases, with 15 bases lying between them. CDR3 amino acids: CASSEGYRDRYGYTF. The CDR3 DNA follows: TGTGCCAGCAGTGAGGGTTACAGGGATCGCTATGGCTACACCTTC.